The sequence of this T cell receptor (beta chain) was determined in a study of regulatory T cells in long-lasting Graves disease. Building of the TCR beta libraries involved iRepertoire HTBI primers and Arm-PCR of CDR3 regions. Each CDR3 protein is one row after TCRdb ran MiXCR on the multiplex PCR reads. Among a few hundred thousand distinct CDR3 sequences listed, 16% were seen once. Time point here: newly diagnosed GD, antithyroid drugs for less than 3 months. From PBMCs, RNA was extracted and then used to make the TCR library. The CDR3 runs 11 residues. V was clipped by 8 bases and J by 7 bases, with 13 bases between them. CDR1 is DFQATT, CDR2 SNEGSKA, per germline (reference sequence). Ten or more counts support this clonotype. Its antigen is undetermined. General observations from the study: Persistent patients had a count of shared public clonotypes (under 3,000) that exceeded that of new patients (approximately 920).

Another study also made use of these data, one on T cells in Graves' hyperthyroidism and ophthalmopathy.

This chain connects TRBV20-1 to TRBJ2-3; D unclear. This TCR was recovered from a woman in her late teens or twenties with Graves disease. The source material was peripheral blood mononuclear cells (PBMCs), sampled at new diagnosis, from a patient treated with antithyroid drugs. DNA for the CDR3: TGCAGTCCCCTCGCCGCAAATACGCAGTATTTT. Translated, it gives CSPLAANTQYF.